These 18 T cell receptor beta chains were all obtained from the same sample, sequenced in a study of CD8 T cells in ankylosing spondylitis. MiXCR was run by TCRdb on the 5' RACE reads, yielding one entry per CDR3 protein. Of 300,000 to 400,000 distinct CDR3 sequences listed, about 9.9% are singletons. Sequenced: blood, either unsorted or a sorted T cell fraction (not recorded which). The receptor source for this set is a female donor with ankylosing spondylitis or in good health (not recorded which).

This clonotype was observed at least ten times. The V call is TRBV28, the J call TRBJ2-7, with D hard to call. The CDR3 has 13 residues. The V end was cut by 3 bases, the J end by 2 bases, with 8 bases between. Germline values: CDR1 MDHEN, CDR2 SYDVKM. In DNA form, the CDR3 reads TGTGCCAGCAGTTTTGGTCTCCCCTACGAGCAGTACTTC. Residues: CASSFGLPYEQYF.

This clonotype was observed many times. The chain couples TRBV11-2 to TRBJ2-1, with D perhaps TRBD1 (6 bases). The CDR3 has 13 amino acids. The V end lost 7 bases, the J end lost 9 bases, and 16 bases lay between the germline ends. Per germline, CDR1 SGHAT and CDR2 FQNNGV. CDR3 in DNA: TGTGCCAGCACCGAGAACACAGGGAGTGAGCAGTTCTTC. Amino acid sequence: CASTENTGSEQFF.

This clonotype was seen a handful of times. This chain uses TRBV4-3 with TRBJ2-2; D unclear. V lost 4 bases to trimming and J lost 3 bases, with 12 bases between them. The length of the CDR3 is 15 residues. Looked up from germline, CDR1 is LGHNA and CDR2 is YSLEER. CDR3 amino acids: CASSLRPLDTGELFF. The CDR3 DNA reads TGCGCCAGCAGCCTCCGACCCCTGGACACCGGGGAGCTGTTTTTT.

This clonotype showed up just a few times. CDR3 residues: CASSPLDTSYEQYF. DNA of the CDR3: TGCGCCAGCAGCCCATTGGACACTTCCTACGAGCAGTACTTC. This chain uses TRBV5-1 with TRBJ2-7, with D possibly matching TRBD1 (5 bases). Germline V gene lookup returns CDR1 SGHRS and CDR2 YFSETQ. This CDR3 has 14 amino acids. V lost 4 bases to trimming and J lost 1 base, with 12 bases between them.

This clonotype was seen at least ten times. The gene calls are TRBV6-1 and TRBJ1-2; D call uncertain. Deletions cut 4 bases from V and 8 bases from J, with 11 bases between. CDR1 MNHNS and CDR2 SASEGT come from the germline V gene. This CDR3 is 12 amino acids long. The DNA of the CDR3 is TGTGCCAGCAGTGCAACATCGCTCGGCTACACCTTC. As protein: CASSATSLGYTF.

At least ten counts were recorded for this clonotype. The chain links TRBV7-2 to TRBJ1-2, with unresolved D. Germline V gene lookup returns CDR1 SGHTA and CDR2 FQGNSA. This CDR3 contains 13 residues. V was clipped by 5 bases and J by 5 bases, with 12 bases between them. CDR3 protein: CASSNGLLYGYTF. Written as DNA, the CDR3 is TGTGCCAGCAGCAACGGACTGCTTTATGGCTACACCTTC.

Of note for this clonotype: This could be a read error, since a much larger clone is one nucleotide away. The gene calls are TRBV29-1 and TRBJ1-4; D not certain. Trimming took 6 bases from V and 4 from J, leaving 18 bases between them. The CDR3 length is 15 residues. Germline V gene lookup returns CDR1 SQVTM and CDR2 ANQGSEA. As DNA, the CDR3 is TGCAGCGTCCACACCACAGTGCACGGTAATGAAAAACTGTTTTTT. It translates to CSVHTTVHGNEKLFF.

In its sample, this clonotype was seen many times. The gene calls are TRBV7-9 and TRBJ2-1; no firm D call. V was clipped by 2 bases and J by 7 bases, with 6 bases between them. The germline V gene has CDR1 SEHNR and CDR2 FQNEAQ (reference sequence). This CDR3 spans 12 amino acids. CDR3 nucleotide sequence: TGTGCCAGCAGCTTAAAGGAGAATGAGCAGTTCTTC. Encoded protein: CASSLKENEQFF. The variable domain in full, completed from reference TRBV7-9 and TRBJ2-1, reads DTGVSQNPRHKITKRGQNVTFRCDPISEHNRLYWYRQTLGQGPEFLTYFQNEAQLEKSRLLSDRFSAERPKGSFSTLEIQRTEQGDSAMYLCASSLKENEQFFGPGTRLTVL.

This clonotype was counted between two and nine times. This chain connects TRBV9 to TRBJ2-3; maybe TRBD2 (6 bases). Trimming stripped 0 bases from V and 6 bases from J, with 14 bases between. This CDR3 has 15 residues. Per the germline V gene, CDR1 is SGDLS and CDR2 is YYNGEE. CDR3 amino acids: CASSVATWGLDTQYF. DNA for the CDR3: TGTGCCAGCAGCGTAGCTACTTGGGGACTGGATACGCAGTATTTT.

CDR3 region: CASSSELALSTDTQYF. As DNA, the CDR3 is TGCGCCAGCAGCTCGGAACTAGCGTTGAGCACAGATACGCAGTATTTT. V usage is TRBV5-1 and J usage is TRBJ2-3, with 7 nucleotides matching TRBD2. The length of the CDR3 is 16 residues. Germline V gene sequence: CDR1 SGHRS, CDR2 YFSETQ. The V segment lost 3 bases and the J segment 0 bases; nucleotides outside the gene matches: 7.

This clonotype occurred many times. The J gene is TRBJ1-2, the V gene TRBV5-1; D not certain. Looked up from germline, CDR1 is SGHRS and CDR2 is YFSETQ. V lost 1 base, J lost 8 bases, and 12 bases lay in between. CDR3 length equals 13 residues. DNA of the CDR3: TGCGCCAGCAGCTTGAAGTCGGTTGGAGGCTACACCTTC. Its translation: CASSLKSVGGYTF.

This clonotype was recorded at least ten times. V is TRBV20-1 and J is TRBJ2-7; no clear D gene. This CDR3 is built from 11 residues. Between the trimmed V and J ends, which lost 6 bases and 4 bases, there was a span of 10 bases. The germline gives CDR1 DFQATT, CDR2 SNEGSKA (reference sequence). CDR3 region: CSADRTYEQYF. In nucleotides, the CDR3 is TGCAGTGCCGACCGGACGTACGAGCAGTACTTC.

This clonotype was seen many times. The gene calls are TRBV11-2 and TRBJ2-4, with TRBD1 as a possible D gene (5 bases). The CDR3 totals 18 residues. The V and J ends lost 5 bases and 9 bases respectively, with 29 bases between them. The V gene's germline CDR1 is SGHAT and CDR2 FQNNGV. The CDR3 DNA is TGTGCCAGCAGCGACAGTACAAGGCCGTTTATCCAAACTGGCATTCAGTACTTC. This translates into CASSDSTRPFIQTGIQYF. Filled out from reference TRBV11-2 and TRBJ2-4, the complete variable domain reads EAGVAQSPRYKIIEKRQSVAFWCNPISGHATLYWYQQILGQGPKLLIQFQNNGVVDDSQLPKDRFSAERLKGVDSTLKIQPAKLEDSAVYLCASSDSTRPFIQTGIQYFGAGTRLSVL.

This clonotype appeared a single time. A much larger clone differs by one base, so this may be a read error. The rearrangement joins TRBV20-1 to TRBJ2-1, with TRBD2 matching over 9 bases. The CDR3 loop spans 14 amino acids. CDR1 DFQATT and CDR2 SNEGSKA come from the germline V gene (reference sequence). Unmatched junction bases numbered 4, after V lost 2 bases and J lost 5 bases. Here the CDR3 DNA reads TGCAGTGCTAGACTAGCGGGGTGTCACAATGAGCAGTTCTTC. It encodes CSARLAGCHNEQFF.

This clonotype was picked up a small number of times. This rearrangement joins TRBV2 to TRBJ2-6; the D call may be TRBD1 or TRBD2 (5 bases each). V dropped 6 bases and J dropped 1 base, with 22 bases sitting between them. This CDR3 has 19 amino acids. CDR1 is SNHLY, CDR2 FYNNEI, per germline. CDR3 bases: TGTGCCAGCAGGCTGGGGGATCGGGACCGCAGATCTGGGGCCAACGTCCTGACTTTC. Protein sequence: CASRLGDRDRRSGANVLTF. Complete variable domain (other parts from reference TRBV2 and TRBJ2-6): EPEVTQTPSHQVTQMGQEVILRCVPISNHLYFYWYRQILGQKVEFLVSFYNNEISEKSEIFDDQFSVERPDGSNFTLKIRSTKLEDSAMYFCASRLGDRDRRSGANVLTFGAGSRLTVL.

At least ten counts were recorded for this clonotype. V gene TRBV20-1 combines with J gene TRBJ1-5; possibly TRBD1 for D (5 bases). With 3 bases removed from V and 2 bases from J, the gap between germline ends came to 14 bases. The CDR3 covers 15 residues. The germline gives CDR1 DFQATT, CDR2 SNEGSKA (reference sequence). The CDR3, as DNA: TGCAGTGCTAGTACCCCTCAGGGTGGCAATCAGCCCCAGCATTTT. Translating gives CSASTPQGGNQPQHF.

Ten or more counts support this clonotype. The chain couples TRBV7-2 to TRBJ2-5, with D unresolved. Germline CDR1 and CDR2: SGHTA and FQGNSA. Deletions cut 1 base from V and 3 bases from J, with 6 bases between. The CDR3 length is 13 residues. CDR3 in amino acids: CASSLGWEETQYF. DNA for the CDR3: TGTGCCAGCAGCTTAGGGTGGGAAGAGACCCAGTACTTC.

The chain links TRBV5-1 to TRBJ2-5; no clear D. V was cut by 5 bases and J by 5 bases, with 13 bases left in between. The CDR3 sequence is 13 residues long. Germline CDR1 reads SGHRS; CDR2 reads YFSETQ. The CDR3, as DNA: TGCGCCAGCAGATCAGACCCCCCGGAGACCCAGTACTTC. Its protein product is CASRSDPPETQYF. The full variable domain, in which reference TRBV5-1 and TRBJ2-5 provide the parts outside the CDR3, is KAGVTQTPRYLIKTRGQQVTLSCSPISGHRSVSWYQQTPGQGLQFLFEYFSETQRNKGNFPGRFSGRQFSNSRSEMNVSTLELGDSALYLCASRSDPPETQYFGPGTRLLVL.